These 10 T cell receptor beta chains originate from one sample sequenced in a study of cytomegalovirus exposure and HLA in healthy donors. It was with 60 Vbeta and 13 Jbeta primers that the PCR ran. The table came from immunoSEQ multiplex PCR; TCRdb's copy has only in-frame clones and leaves some out. Recorded for this sample: 100,000 to 150,000 clones. The material sequenced was PBMCs. The receptor source for this set is a young man in good health and CMV-seronegative.

This chain joins TRBV7-9 and TRBJ1-6; 8 nucleotides align to TRBD1. Germline V lookup: CDR1 SEHNR, CDR2 FQNEAQ (reference sequence). The CDR3 totals 14 residues. After removal of 6 bases from V and 16 bases from J, the junction contained 14 bases not matched to a gene. This CDR3 reads CASSSDPQWDRLHF. CDR3 sequence (DNA): TGTGCCAGCAGTTCCGACCCTCAATGGGACAGGCTCCACTTT.

This chain connects TRBV10-3 to TRBJ1-6, with D maybe TRBD1 (5 bases). The CDR3 runs 12 residues. CDR1 is ENHRY, CDR2 SYGVKD, per germline. V was shortened by 7 bases and J by 8 bases, with 9 bases between the two germline ends. CDR3 nucleotides: TGTGCCATCACCGAAGGGGATTCACCCCTCCACTTT. The encoded protein is CAITEGDSPLHF.

The chain is built from TRBV27 and TRBJ1-6, with no clear D. Trimming removed 3 bases from V and 5 bases from J, with 8 bases in between. The germline V gene has CDR1 MNHEY and CDR2 SMNVEV (reference sequence). The CDR3 has 14 amino acids. CDR3: CASSFTEHNSPLHF. The CDR3 nucleotides read TGTGCCAGCAGTTTCACAGAACATAATTCACCCCTCCACTTT.

This chain connects TRBV7-3 to TRBJ2-3; 11 nucleotides match TRBD2. The CDR3 has 16 residues. J lost 5 bases, V lost 4 bases, and 8 bases had no gene match. Germline V gives CDR1 SGHTA, CDR2 FQGTGA. DNA for the CDR3: TGTGCCAGCAGCTCCTTAGCGGGGGGGCATGAAGATACGCAGTATTTT. Residues: CASSSLAGGHEDTQYF.

V and J are TRBV2 and TRBJ2-3, with 12 bases lining up with TRBD2. The J segment lost 3 bases and the V segment lost 8 bases, leaving 9 bases of the junction unmatched. The CDR3 has 16 amino acids. Looked up from germline, CDR1 is SNHLY and CDR2 is FYNNEI. CDR3 sequence: CASGLTSGSLTDTQYF. As DNA, the CDR3 is TGTGCCAGCGGCCTGACTAGCGGGAGCCTTACAGATACGCAGTATTTT.

The chain has TRBV6-1 and TRBJ2-1; 8 nucleotides line up with TRBD1. The germline V gene has CDR1 MNHNS and CDR2 SASEGT. This CDR3 has 15 amino acids. The J segment lost 8 bases and the V segment lost 6 bases, leaving 12 bases of the junction unmatched. CDR3 loop: CASRAQTGEAYEQFF. The CDR3 DNA follows: TGTGCCAGCAGGGCCCAGACAGGGGAGGCGTATGAGCAGTTCTTC.

The V call is TRBV5-5, the J call TRBJ2-7, with a weak D call TRBD2 (5 bases). CDR3 length equals 15 residues. V lost 2 bases, J lost 1 base, and 13 bases lay in between. Germline values: CDR1 SGHKS, CDR2 YYEKEE (reference sequence). In nucleotides, the CDR3 is TGTGCCAGCAGCTTAGACCTAGGGAGTTCCTACGAGCAGTACTTC. This encodes CASSLDLGSSYEQYF.

The chain is built from TRBV4-3 and TRBJ2-7, with D perhaps TRBD1 (6 bases). The CDR3 extends over 18 amino acids. Germline loops: CDR1 LGHNA, CDR2 YSLEER. The V end was cut by 3 bases, the J end by 6 bases, with 27 bases between. The CDR3 loop reads CASSQTNHRVRGICEQYF. The CDR3 coding sequence is TGCGCCAGCAGCCAGACTAATCACAGGGTTCGGGGTATTTGCGAGCAGTACTTC.

The V call is TRBV6-1, the J call TRBJ1-5; 7 bases agree with TRBD1. The CDR3 is 12 residues long. After removal of 6 bases from V and 5 bases from J, the junction contained 1 base not matched to a gene. CDR1 MNHNS and CDR2 SASEGT come from the germline V gene. As DNA, the CDR3 is TGTGCCAGCAGACAGGGGCATCAGCCCCAGCATTTT. It specifies CASRQGHQPQHF.

CDR3 loop: CASSEGRRTEAFF. The CDR3 coding sequence is TGTGCCAGTAGTGAAGGGAGGAGAACTGAAGCTTTCTTT. The V call is TRBV19, the J call TRBJ1-1; D unclear. Germline V lookup: CDR1 LNHDA, CDR2 SQIVND (reference sequence). This CDR3 has 13 residues. The V end was cut by 5 bases, the J end by 5 bases, with 12 bases between.